This TCR beta chain was sequenced during a study of blood T cells in healthy people across ages. Broader study findings: A roughly linear age-dependent decrease characterized TCR beta diversity per million T cells. Long-lived and aged donors differed, with more naive CD4+ cells and higher diversity in the long-lived.

Details on this clonotype: Its antigen is undetermined.

Sample-barcoded 5' priming and a J-beta primer mix drove a second PCR of roughly 7 to 11 cycles. TCRdb analysed the 5' RACE reads with MiXCR anew, one entry per CDR3 protein. The repertoire consists of about a million distinct CDR3 sequences, with about 51% occurring once and the leading ten covering about a fifth. The CDR3 extends over 13 amino acids. Trimming cost V 3 bases and J 6 bases, with 14 bases left between them. Germline loops: CDR1 DFQATT, CDR2 SNEGSKA (reference sequence). The sample consisted of blood. The source is a woman in her fifties or sixties in good health. The chain employs TRBV20-1 and TRBJ1-2; the D gene is possibly TRBD1 (5 bases). This CDR3 is CSASPRVGDGYTF. In DNA, the CDR3 is TGCAGTGCTAGCCCTAGAGTGGGGGATGGCTACACCTTC.